This is a list of T cell receptor beta chains from one sample in a study of blood T cell repertoires in COVID-19. Assay: immunoSEQ multiplex PCR; the TCRdb copy retains only in-frame clones and omits some. This sample has more than 60,000 clones, with about 84% found just once. Sequencing was done on a sample of peripheral blood. The origin of the receptors is a man aged 45-60 years with COVID-19, enrolled during active disease. Both conserved end residues are part of each CDR3. The D gene is left open where the match is weak. The listing skips clone size in some rows; elsewhere it reads once, few, many or a size class.

>TRBD2|TRBV18|TRBJ2-3|-
CASSLLGRGGTDTQYF
TGTGCCAGCTCACTGCTAGGGAGGGGTGGCACAGATACGCAGTATTTT
>-|TRBV25-1|TRBJ2-5|-
CASSEWTLIQETQYF
TGTGCCAGCAGTGAATGGACACTAATCCAAGAGACCCAGTACTTC
>-|TRBV4-1|TRBJ2-7|-
CASSTEEDSSYEQYF
TGCGCCAGCAGCACTGAGGAGGACTCTTCCTACGAGCAGTACTTC
>TRBD1|TRBV6-4|TRBJ2-1|-
CASSDSSGTGSHEQFF
TGTGCCAGCAGTGACTCGAGTGGGACAGGTTCCCATGAGCAGTTCTTC
>-|TRBV29-1|TRBJ1-1|-
CSVGQMNTEAFF
TGCAGCGTTGGCCAGATGAACACTGAAGCTTTCTTT
>-|TRBV9|TRBJ2-2|-
CASSVGSGGLTGELFF
TGTGCCAGCAGCGTAGGCAGCGGCGGACTTACCGGGGAGCTGTTTTTT
>-|TRBV5-1|TRBJ1-1|few
CASSFKQNTEAFF
TGCGCCAGCAGCTTCAAACAGAACACTGAAGCTTTCTTT
>-|TRBV5-1|TRBJ2-2|-
CASSLDSRELFF
TGCGCCAGCAGCTTGGACAGCAGGGAGCTGTTTTTT
>-|TRBV10-3|TRBJ2-2|-
CAISVSGGTAYTGELFF
TGTGCCATCAGTGTCTCAGGCGGGACAGCTTATACCGGGGAGCTGTTTTTT
>-|TRBV21-1|TRBJ2-7|once
CASSSHKGGRTYEQYF
TGTGCCAGCAGTAGCCATAAGGGAGGCCGGACCTACGAGCAGTACTTC
>TRBD1|TRBV28|TRBJ1-1|-
CASTLTGTGGTEAFF
TGTGCCAGCACCCTGACCGGGACAGGGGGCACTGAAGCTTTCTTT
>TRBD1|TRBV15|TRBJ2-2|-
CATSRDLGQGFTGELFF
TGTGCCACCAGCAGAGATCTGGGACAGGGGTTCACCGGGGAGCTGTTTTTT
>TRBD2|TRBV2|TRBJ2-2|-
CASRYGTSGGNTGELFF
TGTGCCAGCAGATACGGGACTAGCGGGGGTAACACCGGGGAGCTGTTTTTT
>-|TRBV9|TRBJ1-2|-
CASSVSGTSNYGYTF
TGTGCCAGCAGCGTATCAGGGACTAGTAACTATGGCTACACCTTC
>TRBD1|TRBV10-3|TRBJ1-5|once
CAIRGQENQPQHF
TGTGCCATCAGGGGACAGGAGAATCAGCCCCAGCATTTT
>-|TRBV5-1|TRBJ2-5|few
CASSQEAAQETQYF
TGCGCCAGCAGCCAGGAAGCAGCTCAAGAGACCCAGTACTTC
>TRBD1|TRBV9|TRBJ1-1|once
CASSPGQGMNTEAFF
TGTGCCAGCAGCCCCGGACAGGGGATGAACACTGAAGCTTTCTTT
>TRBD2|TRBV2|TRBJ2-1|-
CASSELAGGYNEQFF
TGTGCCAGCAGTGAGTTAGCGGGGGGGTACAATGAGCAGTTCTTC
>-|TRBV3-1/TRBV3-2|TRBJ2-3|-
CASTRAGARDTQYF
TGTGCCAGCACCCGGGCGGGGGCGAGGGATACGCAGTATTTT
>-|TRBV5-6|TRBJ1-1|few
CASSFVGGSTEAFF
TGTGCCAGCAGCTTTGTCGGGGGAAGCACTGAAGCTTTCTTT
>-|TRBV3-1/TRBV3-2|TRBJ1-6|-
CASSQESGLWNSPLHF
TGTGCCAGCAGCCAGGAATCAGGGTTGTGGAATTCACCCCTCCACTTT
>-|TRBV4-3|TRBJ1-2|once
CASSQRFQGSNGYTF
TGCGCCAGCAGCCAACGTTTCCAGGGATCGAATGGCTACACCTTC